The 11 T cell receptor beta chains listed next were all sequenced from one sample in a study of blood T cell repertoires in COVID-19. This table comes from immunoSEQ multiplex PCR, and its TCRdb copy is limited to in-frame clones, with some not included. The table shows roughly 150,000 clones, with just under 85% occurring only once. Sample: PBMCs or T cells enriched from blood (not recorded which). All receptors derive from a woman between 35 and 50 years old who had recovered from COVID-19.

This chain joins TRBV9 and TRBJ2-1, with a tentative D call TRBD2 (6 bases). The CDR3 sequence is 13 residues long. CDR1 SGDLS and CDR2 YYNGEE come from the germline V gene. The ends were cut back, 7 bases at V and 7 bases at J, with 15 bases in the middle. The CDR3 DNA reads TGTGCCAGCGCCCCGGGACTGCAAAATGAGCAGTTCTTC. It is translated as CASAPGLQNEQFF.

DNA of the CDR3: TGTGCCAGCAGACTACTAGCGGGTGACCACTACGAGCAGTACTTC. As protein: CASRLLAGDHYEQYF. V gene TRBV6-5 combines with J gene TRBJ2-7; TRBD2 matches 9 bases. The CDR3 is made up of 15 amino acids. The J segment lost 3 bases and the V segment lost 6 bases, leaving 9 bases of the junction unmatched. Germline V gene data show CDR1 as MNHEY and CDR2 as SVGAGI.

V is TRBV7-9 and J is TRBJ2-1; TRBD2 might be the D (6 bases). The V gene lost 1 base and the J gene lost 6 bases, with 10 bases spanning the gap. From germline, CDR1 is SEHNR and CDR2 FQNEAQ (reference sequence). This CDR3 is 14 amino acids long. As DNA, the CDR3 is TGTGCCAGCAGCTTAGGACTAGACCCCAATGAGCAGTTCTTC. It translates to CASSLGLDPNEQFF.

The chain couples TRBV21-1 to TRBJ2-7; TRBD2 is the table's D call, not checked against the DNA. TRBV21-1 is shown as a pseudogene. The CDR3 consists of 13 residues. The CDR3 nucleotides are TGTGCCAGCAGCAAAAGCGGCTCCTACGAGCAGTACTTC. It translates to CASSKSGSYEQYF.

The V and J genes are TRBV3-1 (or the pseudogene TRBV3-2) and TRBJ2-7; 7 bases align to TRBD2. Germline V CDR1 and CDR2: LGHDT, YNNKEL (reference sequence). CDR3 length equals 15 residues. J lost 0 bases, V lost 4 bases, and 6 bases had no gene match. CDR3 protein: CASSPWVAGSYEQYF. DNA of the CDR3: TGTGCCAGCAGCCCTTGGGTAGCGGGCTCCTACGAGCAGTACTTC.

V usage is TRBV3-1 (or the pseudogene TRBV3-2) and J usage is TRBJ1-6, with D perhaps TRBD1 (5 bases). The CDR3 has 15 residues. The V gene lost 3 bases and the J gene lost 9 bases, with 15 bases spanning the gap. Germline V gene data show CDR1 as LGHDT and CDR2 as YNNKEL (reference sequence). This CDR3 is CASSQTRGVGSPLHF. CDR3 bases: TGTGCCAGCAGCCAGACGCGGGGGGTTGGTTCACCCCTCCACTTT.

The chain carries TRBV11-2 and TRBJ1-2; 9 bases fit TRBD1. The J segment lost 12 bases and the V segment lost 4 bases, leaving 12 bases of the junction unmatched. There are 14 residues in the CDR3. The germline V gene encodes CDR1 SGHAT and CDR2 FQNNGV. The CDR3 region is CASSSTGQGLIDTF. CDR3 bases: TGTGCCAGCAGCTCCACGGGACAGGGCCTCATCGACACCTTC.

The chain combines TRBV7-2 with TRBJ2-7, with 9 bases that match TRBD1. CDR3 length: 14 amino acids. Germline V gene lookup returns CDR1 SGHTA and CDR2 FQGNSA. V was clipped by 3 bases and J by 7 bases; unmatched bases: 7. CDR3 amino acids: CASSLDRGRKEQYF. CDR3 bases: TGTGCCAGCAGCTTGGACAGGGGCAGGAAGGAGCAGTACTTC. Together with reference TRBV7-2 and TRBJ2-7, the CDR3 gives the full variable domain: GAGVSQSPSNKVTEKGKDVELRCDPISGHTALYWYRQSLGQGLEFLIYFQGNSAPDKSGLPSDRFSAERTGGSVSTLTIQRTQQEDSAVYLCASSLDRGRKEQYFGPGTRLTVT.

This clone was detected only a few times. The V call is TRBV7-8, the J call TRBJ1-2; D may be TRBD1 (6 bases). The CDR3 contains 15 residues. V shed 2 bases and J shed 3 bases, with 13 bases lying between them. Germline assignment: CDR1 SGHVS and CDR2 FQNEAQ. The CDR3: CASSLSGVQHYGYTF. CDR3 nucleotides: TGTGCCAGCAGCTTATCAGGGGTCCAGCACTATGGCTACACCTTC.

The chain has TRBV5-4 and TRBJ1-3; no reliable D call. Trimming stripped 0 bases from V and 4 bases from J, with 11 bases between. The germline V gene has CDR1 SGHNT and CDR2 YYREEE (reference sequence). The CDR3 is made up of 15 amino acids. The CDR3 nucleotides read TGTGCCAGCAGCTTGGATCTTTCGGAGGGAAACACCATATATTTT. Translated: CASSLDLSEGNTIYF.

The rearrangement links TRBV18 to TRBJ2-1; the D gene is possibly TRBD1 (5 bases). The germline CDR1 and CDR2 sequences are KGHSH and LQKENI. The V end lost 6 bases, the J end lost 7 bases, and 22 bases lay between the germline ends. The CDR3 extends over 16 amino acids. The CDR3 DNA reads TGTGCCAGCTCCCTTCAGGGTGGAGTCTCCGCAAATGAGCAGTTCTTC. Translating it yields CASSLQGGVSANEQFF.